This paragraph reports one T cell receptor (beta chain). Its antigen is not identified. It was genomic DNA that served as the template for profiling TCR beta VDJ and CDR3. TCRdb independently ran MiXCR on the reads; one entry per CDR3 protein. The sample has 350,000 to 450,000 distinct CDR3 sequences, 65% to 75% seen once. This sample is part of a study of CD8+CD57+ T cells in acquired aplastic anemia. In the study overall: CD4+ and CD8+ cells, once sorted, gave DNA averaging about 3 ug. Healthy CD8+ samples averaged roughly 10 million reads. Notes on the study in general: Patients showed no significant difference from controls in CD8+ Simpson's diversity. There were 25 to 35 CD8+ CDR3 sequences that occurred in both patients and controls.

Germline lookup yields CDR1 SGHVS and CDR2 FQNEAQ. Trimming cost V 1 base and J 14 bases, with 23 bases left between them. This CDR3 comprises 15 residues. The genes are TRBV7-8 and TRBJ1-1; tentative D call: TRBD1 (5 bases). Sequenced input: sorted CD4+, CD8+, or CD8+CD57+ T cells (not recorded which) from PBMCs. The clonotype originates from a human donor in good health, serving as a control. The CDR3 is CASSLGPGRETQYFF. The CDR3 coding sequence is TGTGCCAGCAGCTTAGGACCAGGGAGGGAGACCCAGTACTTCTTT.